This T cell receptor beta chain was sequenced in a study of chemoradiotherapy in HPV16-positive cancers. In the study overall: Candidate HPV-specific T-cell clones and common TCR motifs came from functional assays in a couple of HPV16-positive patients.

Comments on this clone: What it recognizes is unknown.

The CDR3 contains 13 residues. V lost 5 bases, J lost 5 bases, and 12 bases lay in between. Germline CDR1 is PRHDT and CDR2 is FYEKMQ (reference sequence). Overall study findings and caveats: In HPV16-positive patients, HPV-responsive T-cell expansion tracked better recurrence-free survival. Candidate HPV-specific clones and E7-related TCR motifs grew in tumor during treatment.

Over chemoradiotherapy, repertoires were sampled more than once. Generated by immunoSEQ multiplex PCR, the TCRdb table keeps only in-frame clones and is missing some. Of roughly 11,000 clones listed, 75% are singletons. The biological material was taken from a patient who underwent chemoradiotherapy. The sequence was collected from a human donor with HPV-associated anogenital cancer. V gene TRBV13 combines with J gene TRBJ1-1; D ambiguous. The CDR3 DNA reads as TGTGCCAGCAGCCTTCCTCAGGATACTGAAGCTTTCTTT. Protein product: CASSLPQDTEAFF.